Presented here are 5 T cell receptor beta chains from one specimen sequenced in a study of T cells in Graves' hyperthyroidism and ophthalmopathy. Amplified TCR beta CDR3 regions derived from RNA transcripts. The study used the HTBI primer set for a first-round RT-PCR of the TCR CDR3. A single record per CDR3 protein comes from TCRdb applying MiXCR to the multiplex PCR reads. The table has 730,000 or so distinct CDR3 sequences, under 20% seen once. The specimen was blood. The origin of the receptors is a woman aged 45-59 years with Graves' hyperthyroidism that later progressed to Graves' ophthalmopathy.

The chain uses TRBV7-9 and TRBJ1-1; maybe TRBD1 (6 bases). V lost 5 bases to trimming and J lost 7 bases, with 14 bases between them. Germline V gene lookup returns CDR1 SEHNR and CDR2 FQNEAQ (reference sequence). This CDR3 has 13 residues. In nucleotides, the CDR3 is TGTGCCAGCAGCCCCCGAGAGGGGGTTGAAGCTTTCTTT. Its protein is CASSPREGVEAFF.

This clonotype came up many times. J is TRBJ1-1 and V is TRBV10-3, with D unresolved. Germline V gives CDR1 ENHRY, CDR2 SYGVKD. This CDR3 has 13 amino acids. Between the trimmed V and J ends, which lost 3 bases and 1 base, there was a span of 6 bases. The CDR3 reads CAISDRQNTEAFF. The CDR3 nucleotides read TGTGCCATCAGTGACAGACAGAACACTGAAGCTTTCTTT.

This clonotype was seen a few times. V is TRBV16 and J is TRBJ1-1; D gene uncertain. The germline V and J ends were trimmed by 0 bases and 5 bases, with 10 bases remaining between them. The V gene's germline CDR1 is KGHSY and CDR2 FQNENV. This CDR3 spans 14 amino acids. DNA for the CDR3: TGTGCCAGCAGCCAATCGTCGGGGTCAACTGAAGCTTTCTTT. This encodes CASSQSSGSTEAFF.

This clonotype occurred a few times. V usage is TRBV4-1 and J usage is TRBJ2-7, with D maybe TRBD2 (6 bases). Trimming cost V 8 bases and J 7 bases, with 18 bases left between them. Germline lookup yields CDR1 MGHRA and CDR2 YSYEKL. The CDR3 has 13 residues. CDR3 region: CASRGDLVGEQYF. As DNA, the CDR3 is TGCGCCAGCCGCGGGGACCTCGTTGGTGAGCAGTACTTC.

This clonotype was seen many times. The rearrangement links TRBV5-1 to TRBJ2-5, with D perhaps matching TRBD2 (5 bases). The germline V gene has CDR1 SGHRS and CDR2 YFSETQ. This CDR3 has 14 amino acids. V lost 0 bases and J 5 bases, leaving 11 bases between the germline ends. The CDR3 DNA follows: TGCGCCAGCAGCTTGGCGGCAGGCGGGGAGACCCAGTACTTC. This gives the protein CASSLAAGGETQYF.